This T cell receptor (beta chain) was found in a study of T cell responses to AZD1222 COVID-19 vaccine. On this clone itself: As yet, its antigen is unknown.

Some clones are missing from TCRdb's copy, which holds only in-frame ones; the method was immunoSEQ multiplex PCR. The data contain under 150,000 clones, about 93% of them singletons. Overall study results and limits: Of the AZD1222 recipients, only five or six were seropositive at baseline. Spike-specific TCR depth and breadth grew after two AZD1222 doses.

This material consisted of peripheral blood, taken on day 0 of AZD1222 vaccination. The clonotype comes from an adult in good health.

The CDR3 loop reads CASSPGYDSSQQYF. The CDR3 nucleotides are TGTGCCAGCAGCCCGGGCTACGACAGTTCTCAGCAGTACTTC. The rearrangement uses TRBV27 and TRBJ2-7; possibly TRBD1 for D (5 bases). V lost 6 bases, J lost 8 bases, and 20 bases lay in between. Germline CDR1 MNHEY, CDR2 SMNVEV (reference sequence). The CDR3 length is 14 residues.